Listed below are T cell receptor beta chains from one sample, sequenced in a study of technical replicates of blood from a few donors. TCRdb's table, derived via immunoSEQ multiplex PCR, lists solely in-frame clones and lacks some. Here the sample spans some 82,000 clones, 94% being singletons. Sequencing input: T cells isolated from PBMCs. These receptors all stem from a human donor in good health. The CDR3 runs from the conserved cysteine through the conserved F or W. The D gene is left open where the match is weak. For some rows the clone size is stated as once, few or many, or as a class when expanded; others skip it.

J	D	V	size	DNA	CDR3
TRBJ2-7	TRBD2	TRBV28	NA	TGTGCCAGCAGAGGTAGCGGGGAGTACGAGCAGTACTTC	CASRGSGEYEQYF
TRBJ2-5	NA	TRBV7-9	once	TGTGCCAGCTCCCATCAAGAGACCCAGTACTTC	CASSHQETQYF
TRBJ2-5	NA	TRBV2	NA	TGTGCCAGCAGTGAAGTTTCCGGTCGCGAGACCCAGTACTTC	CASSEVSGRETQYF
TRBJ2-7	TRBD1	TRBV10-1	NA	TGCGCCAGCAGTGAGGTGTGGGGACAGGCGGAGCAGTACTTC	CASSEVWGQAEQYF
TRBJ2-2	NA	TRBV9	NA	TGTGCCAGCAGCGTAGCTCGGCAGGGGAACACCGGGGAGCTGTTTTTT	CASSVARQGNTGELFF
TRBJ2-1	TRBD2	TRBV29-1	NA	TGCAGCGTTGGTACTAGCGGTTACAATGAGCAGTTCTTC	CSVGTSGYNEQFF
TRBJ2-5	TRBD2	TRBV28	NA	TGTGCCAGCAGTTTAAGCGGGGCCCCGCTCGGGACCCAGTACTTC	CASSLSGAPLGTQYF
TRBJ1-2	NA	TRBV6-5	NA	TGTGCCAGCAGTCCGCGAACCCTAGGCTATGGCTACACCTTC	CASSPRTLGYGYTF
TRBJ1-5	NA	TRBV14	once	TGTGCCAGCAGCCACTCTAGAGGGCAGCCCCAGCATTTT	CASSHSRGQPQHF
TRBJ1-4	NA	TRBV2	NA	TGTGCCAGCAGTGAAGCGCCTCGGGAGGGGCCGGATTCTGAAAAACTGTTTTTT	CASSEAPREGPDSEKLFF
TRBJ1-3	NA	TRBV19	NA	TGTGCCAGTAGTATTAATACGGGGAGCGGAAACACCATATATTTT	CASSINTGSGNTIYF
TRBJ1-3	NA	TRBV6-1	NA	TGTGCCAGCAGTGAAGCAGTGGCGGGTGCTGGAAACACCATATATTTT	CASSEAVAGAGNTIYF
TRBJ2-1	TRBD2	TRBV9	NA	TGTGCCAGCAGCGTTTTGCGGGAGGGATATGAGCAGTTCTTC	CASSVLREGYEQFF
TRBJ2-7	NA	TRBV6-1	few	TGTGCTGCGGGCCGAGACCCGTACTCCTACGAGCAGTACTTC	CAAGRDPYSYEQYF
TRBJ2-3	TRBD1	TRBV29-1	NA	TGCAGCGTTGCGCCAGGGGGAGTCACAGATACGCAGTATTTT	CSVAPGGVTDTQYF
TRBJ1-1	NA	TRBV7-2	NA	TGTGCCAGCAGCTTATTGGCGGCTTTTGAAGCTTTCTTT	CASSLLAAFEAFF
TRBJ2-5	TRBD2	TRBV30	once	TGTGCCTGGACCCCCGGGACTAGCAGGGAGACCCAGTACTTC	CAWTPGTSRETQYF
TRBJ2-3	TRBD2	TRBV9	NA	TGTGCCAGCTCCGTTCGCGGGAGGGATGACACAGATACGCAGTATTTT	CASSVRGRDDTDTQYF
TRBJ1-2	NA	TRBV6-1	NA	TGTGCCGCGAACGTAGACAGAGTCTATGGCTACACCTTC	CAANVDRVYGYTF
TRBJ2-5	NA	TRBV9	NA	TGTGCCAGCAGCTTTGGACAGTTCCAAGAGACCCAGTACTTC	CASSFGQFQETQYF